Presented here are 17 T cell receptor beta chains from one specimen sequenced in a study of CD8 T cells in Susac syndrome. After extraction with the RNeasy kit, about 0.45 to 1 ug of the RNA was reverse transcribed using random hexamers. TCRdb re-derived calls from the immunoSEQ multiplex PCR reads in MiXCR, one entry per CDR3 protein. The sample carries around 62,000 distinct CDR3 sequences, 90% to 95% recorded once. Sequenced input: CD8+ T cells from PBMCs. Receptors were obtained from a human donor in good health.

V gene TRBV12-3 or TRBV12-4 combines with J gene TRBJ1-4, with a tentative D call TRBD1 (6 bases). This CDR3 spans 14 amino acids. Deletions cut 6 bases from V and 8 bases from J, with 16 bases between. The CDR3 reads CASSPSEGEEKLFF. The CDR3 DNA is TGTGCCAGCAGCCCCTCGGAGGGGGAGGAAAAACTGTTTTTT.

J is TRBJ2-7 and V is TRBV29-1; maybe TRBD2 (6 bases). V was cut by 8 bases and J by 6 bases, with 14 bases left in between. Germline CDR1 is SQVTM and CDR2 is ANQGSEA. The CDR3 runs to 11 residues. CDR3 DNA: TGCAGCCTCTTCGTGGAGGGCGAGCAGTACTTC. It encodes CSLFVEGEQYF.

This rearrangement joins TRBV9 to TRBJ2-7; perhaps TRBD2 as D (6 bases). The germline V and J ends were trimmed by 1 base and 3 bases, with 11 bases remaining between them. The CDR3 consists of 14 residues. Germline V gene sequence: CDR1 SGDLS, CDR2 YYNGEE. The CDR3, as DNA: TGTGCCAGCAGCGTACAGCCTAGCGACTACGAGCAGTACTTC. Protein sequence: CASSVQPSDYEQYF.

The chain carries TRBV5-4 and TRBJ2-3; maybe TRBD2 (7 bases). The CDR3 runs 15 residues. V was cut by 3 bases and J by 0 bases, with 11 bases left in between. CDR1 is SGHNT, CDR2 YYREEE, per germline (reference sequence). In nucleotides, the CDR3 is TGTGCCAGCAGCTCCGGGGGGCTCAGCACAGATACGCAGTATTTT. It is translated as CASSSGGLSTDTQYF. Combining the CDR3 with reference TRBV5-4 and TRBJ2-3 gives the whole variable domain ETGVTQSPTHLIKTRGQQVTLRCSSQSGHNTVSWYQQALGQGPQFIFQYYREEENGRGNFPPRFSGLQFPNYSSELNVNALELDDSALYLCASSSGGLSTDTQYFGPGTRLTVL.

The chain carries TRBV28 and TRBJ1-3; 8 bases agree with TRBD1. CDR1 and CDR2 (germline): MDHEN, SYDVKM. This CDR3 has 17 amino acids. Trimming cost V 8 bases and J 1 base; bases outside gene matches: 13. The CDR3 loop reads CASGLLDRDLSGNTIYF. CDR3 DNA sequence: TGTGCCAGCGGCCTCTTGGACAGGGATTTATCTGGAAACACCATATATTTT.

The chain recombines TRBV5-6 with TRBJ1-2; no clear D gene. The germline V and J ends were trimmed by 5 bases and 0 bases, with 17 bases remaining between them. This CDR3 has 16 residues. Germline CDR1 and CDR2: SGHDT and YYEEEE. DNA for the CDR3: TGTGCCAGCAGTCCATGGGTCGCCGGGCCTAACTATGGCTACACCTTC. This codes for CASSPWVAGPNYGYTF.

V usage is TRBV12-3 or TRBV12-4 and J usage is TRBJ2-5; the match to TRBD2 covers 7 bases. The CDR3 has 15 amino acids. The trim removed 0 bases at V and 5 bases at J, leaving 6 bases unmatched. Written as DNA, the CDR3 is TGTGCCAGCAGTTTAGCGCGAAGCGGGGCGGAGACCCAGTACTTC. It yields the protein CASSLARSGAETQYF.

This chain uses TRBV30 with TRBJ2-7; D unclear. CDR3 length: 14 amino acids. With 0 bases removed from V and 3 bases from J, the gap between germline ends came to 12 bases. The germline CDR1 and CDR2 sequences are GTSNPN and SVGIG (reference sequence). The CDR3 loop is CAWSVGRAVYEQYF. For the CDR3, the DNA is TGTGCCTGGAGTGTGGGCCGGGCGGTCTACGAGCAGTACTTC.

This chain uses TRBV27 with TRBJ2-1, with TRBD2 identical over 8 bases. The CDR3 length is 14 residues. Looked up from germline, CDR1 is MNHEY and CDR2 is SMNVEV (reference sequence). V lost 5 bases, J lost 6 bases, and 6 bases stayed unmatched. The CDR3 loop is CASSAGLVINEQFF. For the CDR3, the DNA is TGTGCCAGCAGTGCGGGACTAGTTATCAATGAGCAGTTCTTC.

This chain uses TRBV29-1 with TRBJ1-1; perhaps TRBD1 as D (6 bases). The CDR3 totals 14 residues. V dropped 5 bases and J dropped 3 bases, with 16 bases sitting between them. Germline CDR1 and CDR2: SQVTM and ANQGSEA. Here the CDR3 reads CSVKQGMGDTEAFF. The CDR3 bases are TGCAGCGTTAAACAGGGTATGGGGGACACTGAAGCTTTCTTT.

The chain joins TRBV7-9 to TRBJ2-2, with D perhaps matching TRBD2 (5 bases). CDR1 and CDR2 from the germline V gene are SEHNR and FQNEAQ (reference sequence). The V gene lost 2 bases and the J gene lost 0 bases, with 19 bases spanning the gap. The CDR3 totals 19 residues. CDR3 sequence: CASSLNLRTENANTGELFF. In DNA form, the CDR3 reads TGTGCCAGCAGCTTAAACCTTAGGACTGAAAACGCGAACACCGGGGAGCTGTTTTTT.

This chain joins TRBV4-1 and TRBJ1-1; D call uncertain. Germline CDR1 is MGHRA and CDR2 is YSYEKL. V was pared by 1 base and J by 1 base, with 7 bases between. There are 14 residues in the CDR3. CDR3 in amino acids: CASSQVRSNTEAFF. For the CDR3, the DNA is TGCGCCAGCAGCCAAGTGAGATCGAACACTGAAGCTTTCTTT.

The genes are TRBV19 and TRBJ1-5; D remains unclear. Germline V lookup: CDR1 LNHDA, CDR2 SQIVND (reference sequence). V dropped 5 bases and J dropped 2 bases, with 16 bases sitting between them. The CDR3 is 16 amino acids. The CDR3 DNA is TGTGCCAGTAGTCCGTGGGCAGGTCATGGCAATCAGCCCCAGCATTTT. It encodes CASSPWAGHGNQPQHF.

The rearrangement joins TRBV30 to TRBJ2-7; tentatively, D is TRBD2 (6 bases). Between the trimmed V and J ends, which lost 4 bases and 5 bases, there was a span of 15 bases. The germline CDR1 and CDR2 sequences are GTSNPN and SVGIG (reference sequence). CDR3 length: 13 residues. The CDR3 reads CAWTPTRGNEQYF. In DNA, the CDR3 is TGTGCCTGGACCCCCACCCGGGGGAACGAGCAGTACTTC.

J is TRBJ2-4 and V is TRBV27; no firm D call. Trimming took off 5 bases at V and 2 bases at J, with 10 bases between the two ends. Germline V gene data show CDR1 as MNHEY and CDR2 as SMNVEV (reference sequence). The CDR3 sequence is 14 residues long. This chain's CDR3 is CASSPTPPKNIQYF. CDR3 coding DNA: TGTGCCAGCAGTCCAACCCCCCCCAAAAACATTCAGTACTTC.

The chain combines TRBV13 with TRBJ2-7; no definite D call. V lost 5 bases and J lost 2, with 13 bases in between. The germline V gene encodes CDR1 PRHDT and CDR2 FYEKMQ (reference sequence). The CDR3 contains 14 residues. The CDR3: CASSPDSLAYEQYF. The DNA for the CDR3 is TGTGCCAGCAGCCCCGACTCCTTAGCCTACGAGCAGTACTTC.

Written as DNA, the CDR3 is TGTGCCAGCAGCCAATGGGACCCCCACGAGCAGTACTTC. It specifies CASSQWDPHEQYF. V is TRBV3-1 and J is TRBJ2-7; D is perhaps TRBD1 or TRBD2 (5 bases each). The CDR3 contains 13 residues. The ends were cut back, 2 bases at V and 5 bases at J, with 10 bases in the middle. The germline gives CDR1 LGHDT, CDR2 YNNKEL (reference sequence).